This T cell receptor (beta chain) was sequenced during a study of OX40 agonist ivuxolimab in advanced cancers. General observations from the study: Nonresponders included some who also had low normalized T-cell clonal expansion.

The trim removed 3 bases at V and 7 bases at J, leaving 18 bases unmatched. The length of the CDR3 is 19 residues. CDR1 SGHAT and CDR2 FQNNGV come from the germline V gene. Concerning this clone itself: The antigen remains undetermined.

The data were produced by immunoSEQ multiplex PCR, yet TCRdb's version contains in-frame clones alone and is incomplete. Here the sample spans 80,000 or so clones, around 87% being singletons. The sequencing here drew on CD4+ or CD8+ T cells sorted from blood, taken in a trial of the OX40 agonist ivuxolimab. The chain links TRBV11-2 to TRBJ2-5; 12 positions agree with TRBD2. The receptor's source is an adult with an advanced solid tumor such as melanoma, head and neck, liver or kidney cancer. CDR3 sequence reads: CASSLHPSGGDEEMWTQYF. In DNA, the CDR3 is TGTGCCAGCAGCTTGCACCCTAGCGGGGGGGATGAGGAGATGTGGACCCAGTACTTC.